This paragraph covers one TCR beta chain sequence. This CDR3 spans 16 amino acids. Trimming removed 7 bases at V and 0 bases at J, with 16 bases between. The V gene's germline CDR1 is LNHDA and CDR2 SQIVND (reference sequence). This entry comes from a study of shared clonotypes between healthy human individuals. At the deep level, the assay was run. Genomic DNA per cell subset filled all wells of several immunoSEQ plates. Study processing details: There were no quality scores in the junction-only immunoSEQ sequences, so filtering differed. Libraries were prepared by immunoSEQ multiplex PCR; TCRdb keeps only in-frame clonotypes and omits some of them. That table is the source of V, J and clone size, and D and trimming were worked out from the DNA. Of about a million clones in the sample, roughly 80% were seen once.

This sequence originates from a man aged 18 to 30 in good health. Some clones in this sample may be carry-over from other donors' samples. The specimen was memory CD4+ T cells from PBMCs. Subset: CD45RA-negative fraction. The chain uses TRBV19 and TRBJ2-1; possibly TRBD1 for D (5 bases). The CDR3 DNA is TGTGCCAGTATTCAGGGCCCTTTAAGCTCCTACAATGAGCAGTTCTTC. This codes for CASIQGPLSSYNEQFF.